What follows describes a single TCR beta chain. This CDR3 has 14 residues. The V gene lost 3 bases and the J gene lost 4 bases, with 13 bases spanning the gap. Per the germline V gene, CDR1 is SQVTM and CDR2 is ANQGSEA. The record originates from a study of blood T cell repertoires in COVID-19. Study overall: Whether acute or convalescent, the COVID-19 samples came from the United States, Italy and Spain. From T cells, B-cell-depleted T cells, or PBMCs came the material, which was cDNA or gDNA.

The protocol was immunoSEQ multiplex PCR, while the TCRdb copy is restricted to in-frame clones and leaves out a portion. The repertoire holds some 99,000 clones, with 65% to 85% as singletons. The receptor's source is an elderly woman with acute or convalescent COVID-19. Sequencing was done on a sample of peripheral blood. The chain uses TRBV29-1 and TRBJ2-1; D possibly corresponds to TRBD1 (6 bases). Here the CDR3 DNA reads TGCAGCGTTGAGATATGGCAGGGGTACAATGAGCAGTTCTTC. Translation gives CSVEIWQGYNEQFF.